The 25 T cell receptor beta chains presented below share a single source sample, sequenced in a study of CXCR3-negative and CXCR3-positive naive CD8 T cells. 5' RACE that incorporated UMI labels was used to prepare the TRB cDNA libraries. TCRdb re-called the 5' RACE reads and shows each CDR3 protein once, DNA omitted. In total, the table holds 100,000 to 150,000 distinct CDR3 sequences. The sample taken for sequencing was naive CXCR3- CD8+ T cells from blood. Indicated subset: CD45RO-CCR7+CD27+CD95- naive CD8+ T cells lacking CXCR3 (TNR3-). The receptors originated from a human donor in good health. Some clones in this sample may be carry-over from other donors' samples.

The genes are TRBV27 and TRBJ2-1; TCRdb's D call, TRBD2, is unchecked because there is no DNA. CDR1 and CDR2 (germline): MNHEY, SMNVEV (reference sequence). The CDR3 is 15 amino acids. The CDR3 sequence: CASSLGTSPYNEQFF.

The chain is built from TRBV28 and TRBJ2-7. CDR1 MDHEN and CDR2 SYDVKM come from the germline V gene. The CDR3 runs 13 residues. This CDR3 is CASSLGPNYEQYF. Variable domain in full (rest from reference TRBV28 and TRBJ2-7): DVKVTQSSRYLVKRTGEKVFLECVQDMDHENMFWYRQDPGLGLRLIYFSYDVKMKEKGDIPEGYSVSREKKERFSLILESASTNQTSMYLCASSLGPNYEQYFGPGTRLTVT.

The chain links TRBV19 to TRBJ2-7; TCRdb's D call, TRBD2, is unchecked because there is no DNA. The germline V gene encodes CDR1 LNHDA and CDR2 SQIVND (reference sequence). This CDR3 has 13 amino acids. The CDR3 is CASSTAGFYEQYF.

The chain uses TRBV20-1 and TRBJ2-1; TCRdb calls TRBD2, which cannot be checked without DNA. Germline V CDR1 and CDR2: DFQATT, SNEGSKA (reference sequence). The CDR3 runs 17 residues. Here the CDR3 reads CSARAPTTSGTSHEQFF.

The CDR3 protein is CASSTGAQPQHF. The rearrangement links TRBV7-9 to TRBJ1-5. The CDR3 has 12 residues. Germline V CDR1 and CDR2: SEHNR, FQNEAQ (reference sequence).

CDR3 in amino acids: CASSDRRRDTEAFF. The rearrangement joins TRBV2 to TRBJ1-1. Germline loops: CDR1 SNHLY, CDR2 FYNNEI. This CDR3 has 14 amino acids. Based on the CDR3 plus reference TRBV2 and TRBJ1-1, the full variable domain is EPEVTQTPSHQVTQMGQEVILRCVPISNHLYFYWYRQILGQKVEFLVSFYNNEISEKSEIFDDQFSVERPDGSNFTLKIRSTKLEDSAMYFCASSDRRRDTEAFFGQGTRLTVV.

The rearrangement links TRBV6-2 or TRBV6-3 to TRBJ2-1; lacking DNA, the TRBD2 call made by TCRdb goes unchecked. In germline, CDR1 is MNHEY, CDR2 SVGEGT. The CDR3 has 16 residues. CDR3 loop: CASRLAGGGVGDEQFF.

The genes are TRBV4-3 and TRBJ2-1; there is no DNA to check the TCRdb D call of TRBD1. Germline-derived CDR1 and CDR2 are LGHNA and YSLEER. The CDR3 runs to 19 residues. This CDR3 is CASSQEFGTGGAVGNEQFF.

The J gene is TRBJ2-3, the V gene TRBV28; the D call of TRBD2 rests on TCRdb alone, since no DNA is present to check it. In germline, CDR1 is MDHEN, CDR2 SYDVKM. CDR3 length: 15 amino acids. This CDR3 is CASSFGGADADTQYF.

The V gene is TRBV27, the J gene TRBJ2-7; TCRdb outputs TRBD2, but without DNA this stays unchecked. Germline lookup yields CDR1 MNHEY and CDR2 SMNVEV (reference sequence). The CDR3 length is 16 residues. CDR3 sequence: CASSLIQPGGSYEQYF.

The chain carries TRBV20-1 and TRBJ2-7; there is no DNA to check the TCRdb D call of TRBD2. Per the germline V gene, CDR1 is DFQATT and CDR2 is SNEGSKA (reference sequence). This CDR3 is 15 amino acids long. This CDR3 is CSARLAGRDPYEQYF.

CDR3 sequence reads: CASSQVKGGIYEQYF. The chain couples TRBV4-3 to TRBJ2-7; TCRdb calls TRBD1, which cannot be checked without DNA. In germline, CDR1 is LGHNA, CDR2 YSLEER. The CDR3 is 15 residues long.

This chain uses TRBV27 with TRBJ1-4; lacking DNA, the TRBD1 call made by TCRdb goes unchecked. CDR1 MNHEY and CDR2 SMNVEV come from the germline V gene (reference sequence). This CDR3 is built from 15 residues. The CDR3 sequence: CASSPPGQGEEKLFF.

CDR3 in amino acids: CSATREVEAFF. V usage is TRBV20-1 and J usage is TRBJ1-1. Germline-derived CDR1 and CDR2 are DFQATT and SNEGSKA (reference sequence). The CDR3 loop spans 11 amino acids.

The chain recombines TRBV4-2 with TRBJ2-4; there is no DNA to check the TCRdb D call of TRBD2. Germline-derived CDR1 and CDR2 are LGHNA and YNFKEQ. The CDR3 consists of 15 residues. The CDR3 loop is CASSQGLAHSYEQYF.

The J gene is TRBJ2-7, the V gene TRBV7-9; TCRdb indicates TRBD1, and absent DNA this call remains unverified. Germline-derived CDR1 and CDR2 are SEHNR and FQNEAQ (reference sequence). The CDR3 sequence is 15 residues long. CDR3 sequence: CASSRGTISSYEQYF.

This clonotype counts as medium-sized (0.01 to 0.1%) by frequency. The V and J genes are TRBV29-1 and TRBJ2-1; TCRdb proposes TRBD2, but this gene call is untestable without DNA. The CDR3 loop spans 18 amino acids. Germline CDR1 is SQVTM and CDR2 is ANQGSEA. This chain's CDR3 is CSVALGKYGGFRYNEQFF.

The chain combines TRBV27 with TRBJ2-7; no DNA is available, so the TRBD2 call from TCRdb remains unchecked. Germline-derived CDR1 and CDR2 are MNHEY and SMNVEV (reference sequence). The CDR3 contains 15 residues. The chain's CDR3 is CASSYSGSGDYEQYF.

The chain is built from TRBV12-3 or TRBV12-4 and TRBJ2-2; the D gene TCRdb calls, TRBD2, cannot be checked with no DNA. The CDR3 is made up of 17 amino acids. This CDR3 is CASRTNPGLVNTGELFF.

The chain has TRBV7-9 and TRBJ2-1; TCRdb's assignment of TRBD2 cannot be checked, as there is no DNA. Germline CDR1 and CDR2: SEHNR and FQNEAQ (reference sequence). This CDR3 has 13 amino acids. The CDR3 region is CASSHGLPREQFF.

This sequence joins TRBV4-3 and TRBJ2-2. The CDR3 is 14 amino acids. Germline loops: CDR1 LGHNA, CDR2 YSLEER. Here the CDR3 reads CASSQDWGGGELFF.

The chain has TRBV7-9 and TRBJ2-6. This CDR3 is built from 14 residues. Germline V gene sequence: CDR1 SEHNR, CDR2 FQNEAQ (reference sequence). CDR3: CASSHNSGANVLTF.

This sequence joins TRBV20-1 and TRBJ2-1; without DNA, the TCRdb call of TRBD2 cannot be checked. The germline V gene encodes CDR1 DFQATT and CDR2 SNEGSKA (reference sequence). This CDR3 region has 14 residues. Here the CDR3 reads CSGSGGPDYNEQFF.

The chain couples TRBV6-5 to TRBJ1-5. The CDR3 is 14 residues long. Germline V gives CDR1 MNHEY, CDR2 SVGAGI. CDR3 amino acids: CASSGMGNNQPQHF.

The V gene is TRBV9, the J gene TRBJ2-7; there is no DNA to check the TCRdb D call of TRBD1. Germline CDR1 and CDR2: SGDLS and YYNGEE. This CDR3 comprises 14 residues. CDR3 loop: CASSARDSSYEQYF.